These 8 T cell receptor beta chains were all obtained from the same sample, sequenced in a study of blood T cells in healthy people across ages. Next came a second PCR, run for about 7 to 12 cycles, which used a sample-barcoded 5' primer along with a J-beta primer mix. In TCRdb, the 5' RACE reads were re-called with MiXCR into one record per CDR3 protein. The sample shows approximately 1.5 million distinct CDR3 sequences, 40% to 45% of them seen only once. Sequenced: blood. The receptors were gathered from a woman aged 18-35 years in good health.

The V and J genes are TRBV11-2 and TRBJ2-1; 11 bases align to TRBD2. Germline lookup yields CDR1 SGHAT and CDR2 FQNNGV. This CDR3 spans 16 amino acids. Trimming cost V 5 bases and J 6 bases; bases outside gene matches: 9. Here the CDR3 reads CASSPRGLAVINEQFF. The CDR3 DNA sequence: TGTGCCAGCAGCCCCCGGGGACTAGCGGTTATCAATGAGCAGTTCTTC. Combining the CDR3 with reference TRBV11-2 and TRBJ2-1 gives the whole variable domain EAGVAQSPRYKIIEKRQSVAFWCNPISGHATLYWYQQILGQGPKLLIQFQNNGVVDDSQLPKDRFSAERLKGVDSTLKIQPAKLEDSAVYLCASSPRGLAVINEQFFGPGTRLTVL.

J is TRBJ2-6 and V is TRBV4-3, with a weak D call TRBD1 (5 bases). The germline gives CDR1 LGHNA, CDR2 YSLEER. Trimming cost V 2 bases and J 1 base, with 12 bases left between them. The CDR3 contains 17 residues. CDR3 coding DNA: TGCGCCAGCAGCCAAAGGCAGGGCGTATCTGGGGCCAACGTCCTGACTTTC. It codes for CASSQRQGVSGANVLTF.

The chain couples TRBV10-3 to TRBJ2-7; 8 nucleotides match TRBD2. With V trimmed by 8 bases and J by 2 bases, 14 bases remained unmatched. The CDR3 spans 16 residues. CDR1 ENHRY and CDR2 SYGVKD come from the germline V gene. In nucleotides, the CDR3 is TGTGCCATCGGCGCCCAGAGAGAGCGGGAGACCTACGAGCAGTACTTC. Protein product: CAIGAQRERETYEQYF.

This clonotype was detected once. The chain recombines TRBV4-3 with TRBJ2-4; TRBD2 is a possible D gene (6 bases). Near its end, the DNA agrees better with TRBJ2-7, so the J call may be wrong. This CDR3 comprises 16 residues. Germline CDR1 is LGHNA and CDR2 is YSLEER. The CDR3 DNA follows: TGCGCCAGCAGCCAGATCCGGGACTCCCGCTTTTACGAGCAGTACTTC. Amino acid sequence: CASSQIRDSRFYEQYF.

A single count supports this clonotype. V is TRBV12-3 or TRBV12-4 and J is TRBJ2-4, with no clear D. With the DNA end fitting TRBJ2-7 better, the J assignment may be wrong. The CDR3 runs 14 residues. In DNA, the CDR3 is TGTGCCAGCAGTCCCCTCCTAGGCCGCTACGAGCAGTACTTC. Protein sequence: CASSPLLGRYEQYF.

The V call is TRBV7-2, the J call TRBJ2-4; 8 bases align to TRBD2. V trimming: 5 bases; J trimming: 0 bases; junction bases outside the gene matches: 6. This CDR3 is built from 16 residues. The germline V gene encodes CDR1 SGHTA and CDR2 FQGNSA. CDR3 DNA sequence: TGTACCAGCAGCCGTGCGGGGGGTCTAGCCAAAAACATTCAGTACTTC. Translating gives CTSSRAGGLAKNIQYF.

V and J are TRBV9 and TRBJ1-5; D is unresolved. From germline, CDR1 is SGDLS and CDR2 YYNGEE. This CDR3 contains 15 residues. V was shortened by 0 bases and J by 2 bases, with 9 bases between the two germline ends. In nucleotides, the CDR3 is TGTGCCAGCAGCGTAGAAGGGCGCCGCAATCAGCCCCAGCATTTT. Translation gives CASSVEGRRNQPQHF.

The table lists this clonotype with a few counts. The chain uses TRBV18 and TRBJ1-2; D perhaps matches TRBD1 (5 bases). CDR1 is KGHSH and CDR2 is LQKENI in the germline V gene. CDR3 length equals 15 residues. V was clipped by 1 base and J by 2 bases, with 11 bases between them. The CDR3 coding sequence is TGTGCCAGCTCACCACGGAGTGGGGCAAACTATGGCTACACCTTC. This codes for CASSPRSGANYGYTF.